This T cell receptor beta chain was captured in a study of CD8+ T cells in alopecia areata. Whole-study context: The study gave treated patients oral tofacitinib at 5 to 10 mg twice daily. It was 6 to 18 months of tofacitinib, and then there were 6 months off drug. Regarding the study as a whole: Many expanded lesional clones persisted in scalp and blood during tofacitinib treatment.

RNA extraction and reverse transcription yielded cDNA as sequencing template. The method was immunoSEQ multiplex PCR; TCRdb's version includes in-frame clones alone and lacks a portion of them. Of fewer than 100,000 clones detected, just over 70% appear once; the ten largest clones hold around a sixth. As for treatment: oral pan-JAK inhibitor, 5-10 mg twice daily. Sorted out of PBMCs were CD4+ T cells and CD8+ T cells. This CDR3 has 14 amino acids. Trimming took 4 bases from V and 2 from J, leaving 11 bases between them. Germline V lookup: CDR1 SEHNR, CDR2 FQNEAQ (reference sequence). To note about this clone: What it recognizes is unknown.

This specimen was CD8+ T cells sorted from blood, taken at week 44, from a patient treated with tofacitinib. This chain links TRBV7-9 with TRBJ1-2, with D tentatively TRBD1 (5 bases). The sequence came from a human donor with alopecia areata. The CDR3: CASSSDRLNYGYTF. CDR3 DNA sequence: TGTGCCAGCAGCTCCGACAGACTGAACTATGGCTACACCTTC.